This TCR beta chain was retrieved from a study of PD-L1 blockade in urothelial cancer. Whole-study context: Prior chemotherapy ranged from 0 to 3 regimens per patient.

In each PCR, synthetic TCR analog templates were spiked in. Measured with immunoSEQ multiplex PCR; TCRdb has only the in-frame clones, and not every one. The table has 70,000 to 75,000 clones, around 80% seen once; the top ten hold about 4.7%. V was pared by 3 bases and J by 0 bases, with 10 bases between. The CDR3 runs to 15 residues. CDR1 is MDHEN and CDR2 is SYDVKM in the germline V gene. Sequencing used PBMCs, obtained around atezolizumab (anti-PD-L1) treatment. The chain joins TRBV28 to TRBJ2-3; TRBD1 is a possible D gene (5 bases). This TCR came from a man aged 65 to 85 with urothelial cancer. The CDR3 protein is CASSLSTGSTDTQYF. CDR3 in DNA: TGTGCCAGCAGTTTGTCTACAGGCAGCACAGATACGCAGTATTTT.